This is a list of T cell receptor beta chains from one sample in a study of blood T cell repertoires in COVID-19. Data came from immunoSEQ multiplex PCR; TCRdb stores just in-frame clones and leaves some out. Among almost 400,000 clones listed, about 90% were seen once. Sequencing was done on a sample of peripheral blood. These receptors originate from a woman in her sixties or seventies with COVID-19, enrolled during active disease. The conserved cysteine and the conserved F or W are not part of the CDR3 here.

j_call	v_call	cdr3_aa
TRBJ1-5	TRBV9	ASSLDGTGQDQPQH
TRBJ2-5	TRBV18	ASSPGLAGVSETQY
TRBJ1-5	TRBV5-1	ASSLEQGRNQPQH
TRBJ1-5	TRBV7-9	ASSLQGQEPQH
TRBJ1-2	TRBV7-2	ASSLAARAEGYT
TRBJ2-2	TRBV5-1	ASSLRTGNTGELF
TRBJ2-7	TRBV6-1	ASSEGTGAAYEQY
TRBJ1-4	TRBV30	AWRLGEKLF
TRBJ2-7	TRBV5-1	ASSPQGTPIEQY
TRBJ2-7	TRBV4-1	ASSQYPPRSTTSYEQY
TRBJ1-2	TRBV19	ATASWNYGYT
TRBJ2-6	TRBV11-2	ASSLDWEDVLT
TRBJ2-7	TRBV7-2	ASSYAAGGYEQY
TRBJ1-5	TRBV25-1	ASSESRQGNQPQH
TRBJ1-1	TRBV18	ASSPRDRTNTEAF
TRBJ1-2	TRBV25-1	ASSDLGGGAGGYT
TRBJ2-1	TRBV7-9	ASSLIYEQF
TRBJ1-4	TRBV2	ASSRRDLNEKLF
TRBJ1-2	TRBV9	ASSARGGYT
TRBJ2-5	TRBV6-1	ASSELSGGVKTQY
TRBJ2-3	TRBV28	ASSFVAAVPDTQY
TRBJ1-6	TRBV7-2	ASSLQGTYNSPLH